The following is a TCR beta chain sequence with its context. Using immunoSEQ multiplex PCR, the repertoire was profiled, and TCRdb retains in-frame clones only, with some absent. The table lists 10,000 to 15,000 clones, about nine tenths of them singletons. The CDR3 spans 13 residues. Germline V lookup: CDR1 KGHSH, CDR2 LQKENI. V lost 4 bases and J lost 3, with 10 bases in between. These data are taken from a study of T cell changes during pregnancy in multiple sclerosis. The chain couples TRBV18 to TRBJ2-7, with D perhaps matching TRBD1 (6 bases). The starting material was CD8+ T cells from peripheral blood mononuclear cells, obtained in the second trimester of pregnancy. This TCR derives from a female donor in good health, enrolled as a control in a pregnancy study. The CDR3 sequence is CASSRGQGYEQYF. The CDR3 nucleotides are TGTGCCAGCTCACGGGGGCAGGGCTACGAGCAGTACTTC.